These 24 T cell receptor beta chains came from one sample sequenced in a study of cytomegalovirus exposure and HLA in healthy donors. Amplification used 60 Vbeta primers and 13 Jbeta primers. Sequencing used immunoSEQ multiplex PCR; TCRdb keeps in-frame clones, though not all of them. The table records roughly 110,000 clones, 65% to 75% of them present only once. The sequenced sample was PBMCs. All receptors derive from a woman between 40 and 55 years old in good health and CMV-seropositive.

The V call is TRBV18, the J call TRBJ2-3; the D gene is possibly TRBD1 (6 bases). V lost 4 bases and J lost 0, with 11 bases in between. CDR3 length: 15 amino acids. In germline, CDR1 is KGHSH, CDR2 LQKENI. Written as DNA, the CDR3 is TGTGCCAGCTCACTAACCGGGACAAGCACAGATACGCAGTATTTT. This encodes CASSLTGTSTDTQYF.

As regards this clone: A read error may be the cause here, since a much bigger clone is one base away. The rearrangement joins TRBV13 to TRBJ2-7, with D tentatively TRBD1 (5 bases). CDR3 length: 13 residues. The V and J ends lost 0 bases and 2 bases respectively, with 5 bases between them. CDR1 is PRHDT, CDR2 FYEKMQ, per germline (reference sequence). CDR3 region: CASSLGGPYEQYF. In DNA form, the CDR3 reads TGTGCCAGCAGCTTAGGGGGGCCCTACGAGCAGTACTTC.

The chain uses TRBV6-1 and TRBJ2-7; D ambiguous. This CDR3 comprises 15 residues. V was shortened by 1 base and J by 3 bases, with 13 bases between the two germline ends. Per germline, CDR1 MNHNS and CDR2 SASEGT. The CDR3 nucleotides are TGTGCCAGCAGTGAAGAAATCGGTGTCCTCTACGAGCAGTACTTC. This encodes CASSEEIGVLYEQYF.

The V gene is TRBV27, the J gene TRBJ1-2; 12 bases agree with TRBD1. Germline CDR1 is MNHEY and CDR2 is SMNVEV (reference sequence). J was trimmed by 4 bases and V by 2 bases; bases with no gene match: 5. The CDR3 consists of 16 residues. The CDR3 protein is CASSLRDRGRPYGYTF. The CDR3 nucleotides are TGTGCCAGCAGTTTACGGGACAGGGGGCGCCCCTATGGCTACACCTTC.

The chain joins TRBV2 to TRBJ2-7, with 9 bases that match TRBD1. CDR3 length: 14 residues. V lost 4 bases and J lost 6; bases outside the gene matches: 7. Per the germline V gene, CDR1 is SNHLY and CDR2 is FYNNEI. The CDR3 here is CASSVGTGLFEQYF. The CDR3 DNA reads as TGTGCCAGCAGTGTGGGGACAGGGTTATTCGAGCAGTACTTC.

This CDR3 reads CATSGRDRGYNEQFF. CDR3 sequence (DNA): TGTGCCACCAGCGGCCGGGACAGGGGATACAATGAGCAGTTCTTC. This chain uses TRBV15 with TRBJ2-1; TRBD1 agrees at 10 bases. CDR1 LNHNV and CDR2 YYDKDF come from the germline V gene (reference sequence). The CDR3 covers 15 residues. The V and J ends lost 5 bases and 4 bases, in that order; junction bases with no gene match: 5.

The genes are TRBV7-9 and TRBJ1-1; D perhaps matches TRBD1 (5 bases). The germline gives CDR1 SEHNR, CDR2 FQNEAQ (reference sequence). Deletions cut 5 bases from V and 10 bases from J, with 20 bases between. The CDR3 runs 14 residues. Here the CDR3 DNA reads TGTGCCAGCAGCCCCAGGGAGGGCGTGAAGGGAGCTTTCTTT. This gives the protein CASSPREGVKGAFF.

The chain uses TRBV6-5 and TRBJ1-2, with 7 bases fitting TRBD1. CDR1 and CDR2 from the germline V gene are MNHEY and SVGAGI. The CDR3 sequence is 13 residues long. The V gene end was trimmed by 7 bases and the J gene end by 4 bases; junction bases not matched to a gene: 6. CDR3 bases: TGTGCCAGCAAGGCGACAGGGCGCTATGGCTACACCTTC. Its translation: CASKATGRYGYTF.

V and J are TRBV4-3 and TRBJ1-2; D call uncertain. The CDR3 has 15 amino acids. The ends were cut back, 0 bases at V and 4 bases at J, with 12 bases in the middle. The germline V gene has CDR1 LGHNA and CDR2 YSLEER. The CDR3 bases are TGCGCCAGCAGCCAAGAATCTATGGCAGGCTATGGCTACACCTTC. This encodes CASSQESMAGYGYTF.

This chain uses TRBV30 with TRBJ2-7; 10 nucleotides match TRBD1. Trimming took 3 bases from V and 5 from J; bases not matched to a gene: 7. The CDR3 contains 14 residues. CDR1 GTSNPN and CDR2 SVGIG come from the germline V gene (reference sequence). CDR3 nucleotide sequence: TGTGCCTGGAGCGCAGGGACAGGGGCCCACGAGCAGTACTTC. This encodes CAWSAGTGAHEQYF.

With respect to this clone: Other DNA sequences within the sample encode an identical CDR3. This chain uses TRBV30 with TRBJ1-1; D is possibly TRBD1 (5 bases). There are 13 residues in the CDR3. In germline, CDR1 is GTSNPN, CDR2 SVGIG (reference sequence). V dropped 0 bases and J dropped 1 base, with 6 bases sitting between them. The chain's CDR3 is CAWSVQGNTEAFF. The CDR3 coding sequence is TGTGCCTGGAGTGTTCAGGGGAACACTGAAGCTTTCTTT. Based on the CDR3 plus reference TRBV30 and TRBJ1-1, the full variable domain is SQTIHQWPATLVQPVGSPLSLECTVEGTSNPNLYWYRQAAGRGLQLLFYSVGIGQISSEVPQNLSASRPQDRQFILSSKKLLLSDSGFYLCAWSVQGNTEAFFGQGTRLTVV.

To note about this clone: Different DNA sequences within this sample yield the same CDR3. The V and J genes are TRBV6-1 and TRBJ1-6, with 10 bases lining up with TRBD1. Germline V gene data show CDR1 as MNHNS and CDR2 as SASEGT. The CDR3 runs 15 residues. With 6 bases clipped from V and 3 bases from J, the junction kept 2 bases outside the gene matches. DNA for the CDR3: TGTGCCAGCAGACGGGACAGGGGCTATAATTCACCCCTCCACTTT. It translates to CASRRDRGYNSPLHF.

The chain employs TRBV18 and TRBJ1-5; maybe TRBD1 (5 bases). V was clipped by 4 bases and J by 2 bases, with 18 bases between them. The CDR3 has 17 amino acids. The germline CDR1 and CDR2 sequences are KGHSH and LQKENI. The CDR3 sequence: CASSRGTPWEGNQPQHF. The CDR3 bases are TGTGCCAGCTCACGTGGGACTCCATGGGAAGGCAATCAGCCCCAGCATTTT.

The chain is built from TRBV4-3 and TRBJ1-1, with D uncertain. Looked up from germline, CDR1 is LGHNA and CDR2 is YSLEER. Trimming left V 0 bases short and J 0 bases short, with 11 bases between. The CDR3 covers 16 residues. This CDR3 reads CASSQEARRLNTEAFF. CDR3 DNA sequence: TGCGCCAGCAGCCAAGAAGCCAGGAGGCTGAACACTGAAGCTTTCTTT.

This clone turned up a few times. This chain uses TRBV7-2 with TRBJ1-1; D is perhaps TRBD1 (6 bases). V dropped 2 bases and J dropped 6 bases, with 13 bases sitting between them. The CDR3 extends over 14 amino acids. CDR1 and CDR2 (germline): SGHTA, FQGNSA. CDR3 residues: CASSLRGGAAEAFF. CDR3 DNA: TGTGCCAGCAGCTTAAGAGGGGGAGCGGCTGAAGCTTTCTTT.

Remarks on this clone: The same CDR3 can be traced to other DNA sequences in this sample. The V and J genes are TRBV5-1 and TRBJ2-7; 7 positions agree with TRBD1. The V and J ends lost 2 bases and 4 bases, in that order; junction bases with no gene match: 6. The germline V gene encodes CDR1 SGHRS and CDR2 YFSETQ. CDR3 length: 14 amino acids. CDR3 amino acids: CASSLGQGVYEQYF. The DNA for the CDR3 is TGCGCCAGCAGCTTAGGGCAGGGGGTTTACGAGCAGTACTTC. Combining the CDR3 with reference TRBV5-1 and TRBJ2-7 gives the whole variable domain KAGVTQTPRYLIKTRGQQVTLSCSPISGHRSVSWYQQTPGQGLQFLFEYFSETQRNKGNFPGRFSGRQFSNSRSEMNVSTLELGDSALYLCASSLGQGVYEQYFGPGTRLTVT.

The V gene is TRBV6-5, the J gene TRBJ2-5; 7 bases are a match to TRBD1. Germline V gene sequence: CDR1 MNHEY, CDR2 SVGAGI. The V and J ends lost 8 bases and 2 bases, in that order; junction bases with no gene match: 5. This CDR3 spans 13 amino acids. CDR3 amino acids: CASVGGQQETQYF. Here the CDR3 DNA reads TGTGCCAGCGTTGGGGGACAGCAAGAGACCCAGTACTTC.

V usage is TRBV11-2 and J usage is TRBJ2-1; 10 bases fit TRBD2. The CDR3 spans 18 residues. The V segment lost 1 base and the J segment 8 bases; nucleotides outside the gene matches: 14. From germline, CDR1 is SGHAT and CDR2 FQNNGV. The CDR3 nucleotides read TGTGCCAGCAGCTTAGCTATAAGCGGGGGGGCAACTAGCTATGAGCAGTTCTTC. Its translation is CASSLAISGGATSYEQFF.

The V gene is TRBV5-5, the J gene TRBJ2-2, with D possibly TRBD2 on 6 matching bases. The V end was cut by 7 bases, the J end by 1 base, with 8 bases between. The CDR3 runs 13 residues. Germline CDR1 and CDR2: SGHKS and YYEKEE (reference sequence). This chain's CDR3 is CASGDWNTGELFF. The CDR3 DNA is TGTGCCAGCGGGGACTGGAACACCGGGGAGCTGTTTTTT.

The J gene is TRBJ2-7, the V gene TRBV6-5; TRBD2 agrees at 7 bases. Trimming removed 2 bases from V and 9 bases from J; junction bases left unmatched: 10. Per the germline V gene, CDR1 is MNHEY and CDR2 is SVGAGI. The CDR3 runs to 14 residues. The CDR3 protein is CASSYPGLVSRQYF. CDR3 nucleotide sequence: TGTGCCAGCAGTTACCCCGGACTAGTTTCACGGCAGTACTTC.

This clone showed up just once. The chain carries TRBV19 and TRBJ1-2, with TRBD1 matching over 12 bases. The CDR3 totals 15 residues. Germline lookup yields CDR1 LNHDA and CDR2 SQIVND (reference sequence). V lost 5 bases to trimming and J lost 5 bases; unmatched junction nucleotides: 6. This chain's CDR3 is CASSLPGQGAYGYTF. For the CDR3, the DNA is TGTGCCAGTAGTTTACCGGGACAGGGGGCTTATGGCTACACCTTC.

CDR3 in amino acids: CASSTIAGGEKLFF. CDR3 in DNA: TGTGCCAGCAGTACCATCGCGGGTGGCGAAAAACTGTTTTTT. The gene calls are TRBV2 and TRBJ1-4, with D unclear. CDR1 is SNHLY and CDR2 is FYNNEI in the germline V gene. There are 14 residues in the CDR3. V lost 5 bases to trimming and J lost 8 bases, with 15 bases between them.

This clone was counted between two and nine times. The chain carries TRBV5-8 and TRBJ2-5, with TRBD2 matching 8 bases. V lost 2 bases and J lost 0; bases outside the gene matches: 6. The CDR3 contains 16 residues. Germline V gene data show CDR1 as SGHTS and CDR2 as YDEGEE. In nucleotides, the CDR3 is TGTGCCAGCAGCTTCGGTAGCGGGAATTACCAAGAGACCCAGTACTTC. Its protein is CASSFGSGNYQETQYF.

The chain is built from TRBV6-5 and TRBJ2-3; D is unresolved. This CDR3 has 12 amino acids. V dropped 5 bases and J dropped 3 bases, with 6 bases sitting between them. Germline V lookup: CDR1 MNHEY, CDR2 SVGAGI. CDR3 bases: TGTGCCAGCAGTCCTTCGACAGATACGCAGTATTTT. Translating gives CASSPSTDTQYF.